The subject of this entry is one T cell receptor (beta chain). Ten or more counts support this clone. The clone's antigen remains unknown. Base qualities are not recorded, but no much larger clone differs from it by a single base. The method behind the library was PCR. The listed sequencing device is Illumina HiSeq 4000. High-throughput sequencing was used to profile the CDR3 region of the TCR beta-chain in every patient. The study's own analysis went as follows. CDR3 differences across clinicopathological groups were used to build a classifier for discriminating distant-metastatic papillary thyroid cancer patients. Repertoire diversity was assessed with the Shannon index, and tumor-blood repertoire similarity with the Morisita-Horn index. TCRdb ran its own pipeline on the public reads, namely fastp trimming at Q25 and MiXCR clone calling, and kept in-frame beta chains. These V and J calls derive from TCRdb rather than the authors' analysis. Within this sample are 20,000 to 25,000 clones, with 12% of them counted one time only. The ten largest clonotypes hold approximately 6.2% of the sample.

The sample comes from a study of metastatic and nonmetastatic thyroid tumors (dated by TCRdb to the early 2020s). For the wider study: Repertoires were compared across peripheral blood and tumor or nodule tissue samples from malignant and benign thyroid patients.

The CDR3 covers 11 residues, taking in both the cysteine and the phenylalanine. The kept DNA is CDR3 alone, 33 bases in frame from the first base. Sequences MRHNA (CDR1) and SNTAGT (CDR2) are obtained from the germline V gene. Trimming accounts for 6 bases at V and 11 bases at J, while the number of junction bases matched to no gene is 6. The full study reports these points: In both blood and tumor samples, TCR beta diversity was reported to be significantly higher in malignant tumors than in benign nodules.

No patient had received any treatment before thyroid surgery. Using T-cell receptor beta sequencing, the researchers looked back retrospectively at clinical samples from patients, gathered between the early 2010s and the late 2010s. The sequence was obtained from a male donor with papillary thyroid cancer or a benign thyroid nodule (not recorded which). Some clones in this sample may be carry-over from other donors' samples. The sequence links TRBV6-4 to TRBJ1-1; 7 central nucleotides agree with TRBD1. The sample taken for sequencing was blood. The nucleotide sequence is TGTGCCAGCAGGGCGGGACAGCGGGCTTTCTTT. Protein translation: CASRAGQRAFF.